This TCR beta chain is from a study of technical replicates of blood from a handful of donors. Libraries were prepared by immunoSEQ multiplex PCR; TCRdb keeps only in-frame clonotypes and omits some of them. The sample holds 75,000 to 100,000 clones, around nine tenths seen once. V shed 5 bases, J shed 5 bases, and the junction held 4 bases outside the gene matches. The CDR3 spans 14 residues. Germline V gives CDR1 SNHLY, CDR2 FYNNEI. The sequencing input was T cells isolated from PBMCs. The chain uses TRBV2 and TRBJ1-4; 8 nucleotides match TRBD1. The TCR was taken from a human donor in good health. The CDR3 DNA follows: TGTGCCAGCAGTTTGACAGGGGAGAATGAAAAACTGTTTTTT. It encodes CASSLTGENEKLFF.